This T cell receptor beta chain is drawn from a study of cytomegalovirus exposure and HLA in healthy donors. Primers included in the PCR were 60 Vbeta and 13 Jbeta primers. Using immunoSEQ multiplex PCR, the repertoire was profiled, and TCRdb retains in-frame clones only, with some absent. Here the sample spans 150,000 to 200,000 clones, more than 70% being singletons. J gave up 1 base and V 4 bases, and 8 bases lay outside the gene matches. Germline V lookup: CDR1 SGHRS, CDR2 YFSETQ. The CDR3 is made up of 15 amino acids. The sequenced sample consisted of PBMCs. The chain links TRBV5-1 to TRBJ2-7; 7 positions match TRBD2. This clonotype was obtained from a girl aged 10 to 17 in good health and CMV-seronegative. In nucleotides, the CDR3 is TGCGCCAGCAGCCCGGGGAGGGGTCTTTCCTACGAGCAGTACTTC. The encoded protein is CASSPGRGLSYEQYF.